Listed here are 3 T cell receptor beta chains from one sample, sequenced in a study of vaccination effects on CD4 cells after COVID-19. Here immunoSEQ multiplex PCR was the method, and the copy in TCRdb shows in-frame clones only, minus some. Among around 20,000 clones listed, 76% were seen once. Prior to sequencing, the ViraFEST assay stimulated PBMC with viral peptide pools, which expanded the antigen-specific CD4+ T cells. Subsequent to approximately 9 days of culture, CD4+ T cells were isolated. All participants had two doses of either the BNT162b2 or mRNA-1273 vaccine. Their antigens are not known. The sample in question was CD4+ T cells from PBMCs cultured with HCoV-229E spike peptides, obtained after COVID-19 vaccination. These TCRs come from a human donor who received a COVID-19 vaccine.

This rearrangement joins TRBV5-1 to TRBJ1-1; D gene unclear. Germline loops: CDR1 SGHRS, CDR2 YFSETQ. This CDR3 has 13 residues. V dropped 0 bases and J dropped 4 bases, with 7 bases sitting between them. In nucleotides, the CDR3 is TGCGCCAGCAGCTTGGTTTCCAGCACTGAAGCTTTCTTT. Its translation is CASSLVSSTEAFF.

The chain links TRBV6-5 to TRBJ1-3; D is unresolved. With 7 bases removed from V and 2 bases from J, the gap between germline ends came to 12 bases. CDR3 length: 14 amino acids. The germline V gene encodes CDR1 MNHEY and CDR2 SVGAGI. The CDR3 nucleotides are TGTGCCAGCAACCCGGGGAGGGCTGGAAACACCATATATTTT. This translates into CASNPGRAGNTIYF.

By sample fraction, this clone is medium-sized. This sequence joins TRBV19 and TRBJ1-5; tentatively, D is TRBD1 (6 bases). CDR3 length equals 17 residues. Trimming took 7 bases from V and 0 from J, leaving 19 bases between them. Germline lookup yields CDR1 LNHDA and CDR2 SQIVND (reference sequence). In DNA form, the CDR3 reads TGTGCCAGTAAAGGAACCCACGGGGGCTATAGCAATCAGCCCCAGCATTTT. This codes for CASKGTHGGYSNQPQHF.